Shown below are 20 T cell receptor beta chains from a single sample sequenced in a study of blood T cell repertoires in COVID-19. TCRdb's table, derived via immunoSEQ multiplex PCR, lists solely in-frame clones and lacks some. The sample lists about 260,000 clones; around nine tenths were seen once. Sequenced: peripheral blood. Every receptor here comes from a man in his forties with active or convalescent COVID-19.

This chain links TRBV6-7 with TRBJ2-5; 11 bases are shared with TRBD2. TRBV6-7 is given ORF status, its function remaining uncertain. With V trimmed by 5 bases and J by 3 bases, 8 bases remained unmatched. The length of the CDR3 is 16 residues. The CDR3 DNA is TGTGCCAGCAGTCGGACTAGCGGGTTTGGCAAAGAGACCCAGTACTTC. This translates into CASSRTSGFGKETQYF.

The sample holds one count of this clone. The chain is built from TRBV9 and TRBJ2-7, with TRBD2 matching 13 bases. Trimming at V came to 3 bases and at J to 8 bases, leaving 5 bases not matched to a gene. CDR3 length: 14 amino acids. CDR1 SGDLS and CDR2 YYNGEE come from the germline V gene. This chain's CDR3 is CASSAKTSGGQQYF. The CDR3 DNA is TGTGCCAGCAGCGCCAAGACTAGCGGGGGGCAGCAGTACTTC.

The rearrangement links TRBV3-1 (or the pseudogene TRBV3-2) to TRBJ2-3; 8 bases match TRBD2. CDR3 length: 18 amino acids. The V gene's germline CDR1 is LGHDT and CDR2 YNNKEL (reference sequence). Trimming at V came to 2 bases and at J to 1 base, leaving 11 bases not matched to a gene. In nucleotides, the CDR3 is TGTGCCAGCAGCCAAATTTCAAGTGGGACTAGGGGCACAGATACGCAGTATTTT. It encodes CASSQISSGTRGTDTQYF.

The V gene is TRBV5-6, the J gene TRBJ2-1; a weak D match, TRBD2 (5 bases). The V end lost 0 bases, the J end lost 9 bases, and 13 bases lay between the germline ends. The CDR3 length is 14 residues. CDR1 SGHDT and CDR2 YYEEEE come from the germline V gene. CDR3 nucleotides: TGTGCCAGCAGCTTGGAAGGAAGGGAGTTTGAGCAGTTCTTC. Protein product: CASSLEGREFEQFF.

V and J are TRBV9 and TRBJ1-2, with 7 bases aligning to TRBD1. With V trimmed by 0 bases and J by 2 bases, 7 bases remained unmatched. There are 16 residues in the CDR3. In germline, CDR1 is SGDLS, CDR2 YYNGEE. CDR3 DNA: TGTGCCAGCAGCGTAGGGGGAGGACAGGACAACTATGGCTACACCTTC. This codes for CASSVGGGQDNYGYTF.

The chain recombines TRBV4-1 with TRBJ2-1; TRBD2 matches 9 bases. This CDR3 region has 16 residues. Germline V gene sequence: CDR1 MGHRA, CDR2 YSYEKL. The V and J ends lost 0 bases and 10 bases, in that order; junction bases with no gene match: 10. CDR3 region: CASSQEIGGRAEEQFF. The CDR3 region has the DNA TGCGCCAGCAGCCAAGAGATTGGCGGGAGGGCGGAAGAGCAGTTCTTC.

The V call is TRBV5-6, the J call TRBJ1-6, with D uncertain. The germline V gene has CDR1 SGHDT and CDR2 YYEEEE. CDR3 size: 16 residues. Trimming removed 3 bases at V and 5 bases at J, with 15 bases between. The CDR3 DNA is TGTGCCAGCAGCTGGTTAGCCTCGGTTGATAATTCACCCCTCCACTTT. This sequence encodes CASSWLASVDNSPLHF.

This chain connects TRBV7-9 to TRBJ1-1; 9 bases fit TRBD1. The V and J ends lost 1 base and 2 bases, in that order; junction bases with no gene match: 8. CDR3 length equals 17 residues. Germline V gene sequence: CDR1 SEHNR, CDR2 FQNEAQ (reference sequence). The CDR3 DNA sequence: TGTGCCAGCAGCTTAGATTATATGGGACAGGGTAACACTGAAGCTTTCTTT. Translating it yields CASSLDYMGQGNTEAFF. The complete variable domain, with remaining parts taken from reference TRBV7-9 and TRBJ1-1, reads DTGVSQNPRHKITKRGQNVTFRCDPISEHNRLYWYRQTLGQGPEFLTYFQNEAQLEKSRLLSDRFSAERPKGSFSTLEIQRTEQGDSAMYLCASSLDYMGQGNTEAFFGQGTRLTVV.

The chain combines TRBV4-2 with TRBJ2-3; a possible D gene is TRBD2 (5 bases). Trimming removed 3 bases at V and 5 bases at J, with 9 bases between. The CDR3 has 13 amino acids. CDR1 and CDR2 from the germline V gene are LGHNA and YNFKEQ. The CDR3 sequence: CASSQTGGDTQYF. For the CDR3, the DNA is TGTGCCAGCAGCCAGACTGGAGGAGATACGCAGTATTTT.

In this sample, this clone turned up once. This chain connects TRBV27 to TRBJ1-2, with 9 bases fitting TRBD1. V was clipped by 5 bases and J by 8 bases; unmatched bases: 6. CDR1 MNHEY and CDR2 SMNVEV come from the germline V gene (reference sequence). This CDR3 has 13 amino acids. The CDR3 protein is CASSPGTGYGYTF. The CDR3 nucleotides are TGTGCCAGCAGTCCCGGGACAGGGTACGGCTACACCTTC.

The chain links TRBV6-5 to TRBJ2-7, with D possibly TRBD1 on 6 matching bases. CDR3 length: 13 amino acids. V was clipped by 10 bases and J by 6 bases, with 19 bases between them. CDR1 is MNHEY, CDR2 SVGAGI, per germline. CDR3 sequence: CANSVNRVGEQYF. The CDR3 coding sequence is TGTGCCAACTCGGTGAACAGGGTGGGCGAGCAGTACTTC.

This clone came up once. This rearrangement joins TRBV11-2 to TRBJ2-3; 8 bases fit TRBD1. Germline V gene lookup returns CDR1 SGHAT and CDR2 FQNNGV. The CDR3 covers 16 residues. The V and J ends lost 3 bases and 3 bases, in that order; junction bases with no gene match: 8. The DNA for the CDR3 is TGTGCCAGCAGCTTGGACAGGGTTGTAAAAACAGATACGCAGTATTTT. Protein sequence: CASSLDRVVKTDTQYF.

The J gene is TRBJ2-1, the V gene TRBV7-8, with 11 bases matching TRBD2. This CDR3 region has 17 residues. J lost 0 bases, V lost 4 bases, and 5 bases had no gene match. Germline V gene data show CDR1 as SGHVS and CDR2 as FQNEAQ. CDR3 protein: CASSSTTSGISYNEQFF. The CDR3 DNA is TGTGCCAGCAGCTCCACGACTAGCGGGATCTCCTACAATGAGCAGTTCTTC.

V is TRBV2 and J is TRBJ1-6; 7 bases fit TRBD1. The CDR3 spans 11 residues. The V segment lost 5 bases and the J segment 15 bases; nucleotides outside the gene matches: 4. The germline gives CDR1 SNHLY, CDR2 FYNNEI. As DNA, the CDR3 is TGTGCCAGCAGTCAGGGGGGTGTCCTCCACTTT. The encoded protein is CASSQGGVLHF. The whole variable domain, filled in from reference TRBV2 and TRBJ1-6, reads EPEVTQTPSHQVTQMGQEVILRCVPISNHLYFYWYRQILGQKVEFLVSFYNNEISEKSEIFDDQFSVERPDGSNFTLKIRSTKLEDSAMYFCASSQGGVLHFGNGTRLTVT.

V gene TRBV18 combines with J gene TRBJ2-3; possibly TRBD2 for D (8 bases). The germline gives CDR1 KGHSH, CDR2 LQKENI. Trimming cost V 6 bases and J 9 bases, with 22 bases left between them. The CDR3 sequence is 15 residues long. CDR3 bases: TGTGCCAGCTCTCCCGCCGGGACTAGAGGGGGCACGCAGTATTTT. Protein: CASSPAGTRGGTQYF. Drawing the rest from reference TRBV18 and TRBJ2-3, the complete variable domain is NAGVMQNPRHLVRRRGQEARLRCSPMKGHSHVYWYRQLPEEGLKFMVYLQKENIIDESGMPKERFSAEFPKEGPSILRIQQVVRGDSAAYFCASSPAGTRGGTQYFGPGTRLTVL.

The chain uses TRBV5-4 and TRBJ2-7; possible D gene TRBD2, 5 bases. The V and J ends lost 2 bases and 2 bases respectively, with 11 bases between them. There are 14 residues in the CDR3. Germline values: CDR1 SGHNT, CDR2 YYREEE (reference sequence). CDR3 bases: TGTGCCAGCAGCTTCCGCGGGTCACCCTACGAGCAGTACTTC. Translation: CASSFRGSPYEQYF.

This chain connects TRBV29-1 to TRBJ1-4; 10 bases match TRBD1. This CDR3 is 14 amino acids long. The ends lost 1 base at V and 8 bases at J; junction bases unmatched: 4. Germline V CDR1 and CDR2: SQVTM, ANQGSEA. CDR3 DNA: TGCAGCGTTGAAGGTGGGGACAGGGGAGAAAAACTGTTTTTT. This codes for CSVEGGDRGEKLFF. Combining the CDR3 with reference TRBV29-1 and TRBJ1-4 gives the whole variable domain SAVISQKPSRDICQRGTSLTIQCQVDSQVTMMFWYRQQPGQSLTLIATANQGSEATYESGFVIDKFPISRPNLTFSTLTVSNMSPEDSSIYLCSVEGGDRGEKLFFGSGTQLSVL.

The V call is TRBV4-2, the J call TRBJ1-2; weak D call: TRBD1 (6 bases). Germline CDR1 reads LGHNA; CDR2 reads YNFKEQ. The ends were cut back, 0 bases at V and 3 bases at J, with 14 bases in the middle. This CDR3 contains 16 residues. The CDR3 region is CASSQDITGIYYGYTF. CDR3 nucleotide sequence: TGTGCCAGCAGCCAAGATATAACAGGGATATACTATGGCTACACCTTC.

The gene calls are TRBV7-9 and TRBJ2-3; 10 bases line up with TRBD2. From germline, CDR1 is SEHNR and CDR2 FQNEAQ (reference sequence). V dropped 4 bases and J dropped 3; count of bases not matched to a gene: 7. The CDR3 is made up of 16 amino acids. The CDR3 sequence is CASSSSSGGKTDTQYF. DNA of the CDR3: TGTGCCAGCAGCTCGAGTAGCGGGGGGAAAACAGATACGCAGTATTTT.

Only a few counts were recorded for this clone. The rearrangement links TRBV3-1 (or the pseudogene TRBV3-2) to TRBJ1-1; D remains unclear. Looked up from germline, CDR1 is LGHDT and CDR2 is YNNKEL (reference sequence). The CDR3 contains 14 residues. V shed 5 bases and J shed 4 bases, with 14 bases lying between them. CDR3 in amino acids: CASSRRSRFTEAFF. CDR3 coding DNA: TGTGCCAGCAGCAGACGCTCGAGGTTCACTGAAGCTTTCTTT.